The 19 T cell receptor beta chains listed next were all sequenced from one sample in a study of molecular identifiers for immune sequencing clone quantification. TCRdb passed the PCR reads through MiXCR, listing each CDR3 protein once. The table records some 320,000 distinct CDR3 sequences, about a fifth of them present only once. The sequenced sample consisted of naive CD8+ T cells from blood, with Jurkat cell RNA spiked in. Specified subset: FACS-sorted CD8+CD4-CCR7+CD45RA+ naive T cells. Receptors originate from a human donor in good health. Some libraries in this study had Jurkat cell RNA spiked in.

This clonotype was recorded many times. The V and J genes are TRBV29-1 and TRBJ2-7; 7 nucleotides align to TRBD2. The CDR3 runs to 12 residues. The junction had 2 bases not matched to a gene; V was cut back by 3 bases and J by 3 bases. In germline, CDR1 is SQVTM, CDR2 ANQGSEA. The CDR3 nucleotides are TGCAGCGTTGAGGCGGGAGACTACGAGCAGTACTTC. Amino acid sequence: CSVEAGDYEQYF.

This clonotype came up many times. The chain couples TRBV7-2 to TRBJ2-1; TRBD2 matches 10 bases. V lost 3 bases, J lost 3 bases, and 2 bases stayed unmatched. The CDR3 has 15 amino acids. Germline-derived CDR1 and CDR2 are SGHTA and FQGNSA. CDR3 sequence (DNA): TGTGCCAGCAGCTTTACTAGCGGGGACTACAATGAGCAGTTCTTC. As protein: CASSFTSGDYNEQFF.

Comment on this clonotype: Being one base from a much bigger clone, this may be a read error. This rearrangement joins TRBV9 to TRBJ1-1; 9 bases are shared with TRBD1. This CDR3 region has 18 residues. With V trimmed by 4 bases and J by 6 bases, 19 bases remained unmatched. Germline-derived CDR1 and CDR2 are SGDLS and YYNGEE. The CDR3 region is CASSKRGQGSSMGAEAFF. The CDR3 coding sequence is TGTGCCAGCAGCAAACGGGGACAGGGATCTTCTATGGGCGCTGAAGCTTTCTTT.

Details on this clonotype: Since a much larger clone is just one base distant, this may be a read error. The chain carries TRBV29-1 and TRBJ2-7; no reliable D call. Germline CDR1 and CDR2: SQVTM and ANQGSEA. CDR3 length equals 12 residues. CDR3 loop: CGVGLGTYEQYF. The CDR3 DNA reads TGCGGCGTGGGTTTGGGGACCTACGAGCAGTACTTC.

This clonotype was detected many times. This rearrangement joins TRBV11-2 to TRBJ2-1, with D unclear. CDR3 size: 13 residues. Germline CDR1 SGHAT, CDR2 FQNNGV. V was clipped by 1 base and J by 7 bases, with 8 bases between them. The CDR3 sequence: CASSLVLVNEQFF. The CDR3 bases are TGTGCCAGCAGCTTAGTTCTGGTAAATGAGCAGTTCTTC.

This clonotype was picked up a small number of times. V and J are TRBV4-1 and TRBJ2-5; the D is unclear. The V end lost 0 bases, the J end lost 2 bases, and 7 bases lay between the germline ends. CDR3 length: 14 residues. From germline, CDR1 is MGHRA and CDR2 YSYEKL. The CDR3 loop is CASSQEGTQETQYF. CDR3 coding DNA: TGCGCCAGCAGCCAAGAAGGTACGCAAGAGACCCAGTACTTC.

This clonotype came up many times. The V and J genes are TRBV7-8 and TRBJ1-1; no clear D. CDR1 and CDR2 (germline): SGHVS, FQNEAQ. V lost 5 bases, J lost 4 bases, and 11 bases lay in between. The CDR3 sequence is 13 residues long. The CDR3 nucleotides are TGTGCCAGCAGCGAGGGCTGGGGCACTGAAGCTTTCTTT. This encodes CASSEGWGTEAFF. The full variable domain, rest sourced from reference TRBV7-8 and TRBJ1-1, is GAGVSQSPRYKVAKRGQDVALRCDPISGHVSLFWYQQALGQGPEFLTYFQNEAQLDKSGLPSDRFFAERPEGSVSTLKIQRTQQEDSAVYLCASSEGWGTEAFFGQGTRLTVV.

There are many counts of this clonotype. The chain recombines TRBV20-1 with TRBJ2-3, with D tentatively TRBD2 (5 bases). CDR3 length equals 11 residues. Germline V CDR1 and CDR2: DFQATT, SNEGSKA (reference sequence). V lost 6 bases to trimming and J lost 11 bases, with 15 bases between them. CDR3 sequence: CSAMSGGGQYF. The CDR3 DNA reads TGCAGTGCCATGAGCGGAGGCGGGCAGTATTTT.

This clonotype occurred a few times. The V gene is TRBV27, the J gene TRBJ2-7, with 7 bases aligning to TRBD2. J gave up 3 bases and V 0 bases, and 5 bases lay outside the gene matches. Germline assignment: CDR1 MNHEY and CDR2 SMNVEV (reference sequence). The CDR3 covers 15 residues. CDR3 region: CASSLSSGALYEQYF. CDR3 coding DNA: TGTGCCAGCAGTTTATCAAGCGGGGCCCTCTACGAGCAGTACTTC.

This clonotype was detected many times. The chain couples TRBV28 to TRBJ2-7; 14 bases align to TRBD2. Trimming took 8 bases from V and 7 from J; bases not matched to a gene: 10. Looked up from germline, CDR1 is MDHEN and CDR2 is SYDVKM. The CDR3 sequence is 15 residues long. CDR3 nucleotides: TGTGCCAGCTCCATGACTAGCGGGAGGGCCCGGGAGCAGTACTTC. Translating it yields CASSMTSGRAREQYF.

The table lists this clonotype with many counts. The gene calls are TRBV6-5 and TRBJ1-2, with TRBD1 matching over 7 bases. Germline CDR1 reads MNHEY; CDR2 reads SVGAGI. This CDR3 has 14 residues. V was clipped by 2 bases and J by 6 bases; unmatched bases: 6. CDR3 sequence: CASSYAGTENGYTF. The DNA of the CDR3 is TGTGCCAGCAGTTACGCCGGGACAGAGAATGGCTACACCTTC.

As concerns this clonotype: A much larger clone differs from this one at a single base, so this may be a read error. This CDR3 is CASGQEFSLSNQPQHF. As DNA, the CDR3 is TGCGCCAGCGGCCAAGAGTTCAGTCTTAGCAATCAGCCCCAGCATTTT. J is TRBJ1-5 and V is TRBV4-3; D not certain. The CDR3 contains 16 residues. The germline V gene has CDR1 LGHNA and CDR2 YSLEER.

The CDR3 here is CASSLAVGQMFHGYTF. In DNA form, the CDR3 reads TGTGCCAGCAGCTTAGCTGTAGGACAGATGTTTCATGGCTACACCTTC. This chain connects TRBV7-9 to TRBJ1-2; weak D call: TRBD1 (6 bases). Per the germline V gene, CDR1 is SEHNR and CDR2 is FQNEAQ (reference sequence). This CDR3 has 16 residues. The germline V and J ends were trimmed by 0 bases and 6 bases, with 17 bases remaining between them.

This clonotype was counted at least ten times. V is TRBV19 and J is TRBJ1-1; maybe TRBD1 (5 bases). The CDR3 contains 14 residues. Germline V CDR1 and CDR2: LNHDA, SQIVND (reference sequence). Trimming removed 1 base from V and 1 base from J, with 7 bases in between. The CDR3 nucleotides are TGTGCCAGTAGTATAGCAGGGACGAACACTGAAGCTTTCTTT. This translates into CASSIAGTNTEAFF.

This clonotype was seen repeatedly, ten times or more. This sequence joins TRBV7-9 and TRBJ1-1, with 12 bases matching TRBD1. The germline CDR1 and CDR2 sequences are SEHNR and FQNEAQ (reference sequence). V lost 3 bases and J lost 3; bases outside the gene matches: 2. The CDR3 is 15 residues long. The CDR3 protein is CASSLGQGADTEAFF. The CDR3 region has the DNA TGTGCCAGCAGCTTGGGACAGGGGGCGGACACTGAAGCTTTCTTT.

The chain recombines TRBV4-2 with TRBJ2-3; 7 bases line up with TRBD2. V trimming: 4 bases; J trimming: 1 base; junction bases outside the gene matches: 14. The CDR3 extends over 18 amino acids. Germline V gives CDR1 LGHNA, CDR2 YNFKEQ. The CDR3 sequence is CASSPLDWTRVGTDTQYF. The CDR3 nucleotides read TGTGCCAGCAGCCCTCTGGATTGGACTAGAGTTGGCACAGATACGCAGTATTTT.

This clonotype has at least ten counts. The gene calls are TRBV11-2 and TRBJ2-7; D could derive from TRBD1 or TRBD2 (5 bases each). Trimming pared 0 bases from V and 6 bases from J, leaving 15 bases between. Germline values: CDR1 SGHAT, CDR2 FQNNGV. The CDR3 spans 15 residues. CDR3 protein: CASSLDWTVGLEQYF. DNA for the CDR3: TGTGCCAGCAGCTTAGATTGGACTGTGGGGCTCGAGCAGTACTTC.

This clonotype has ten or more counts. The chain joins TRBV11-2 to TRBJ2-1; the D gene is possibly TRBD1 (5 bases). The CDR3 is 17 residues long. Germline CDR1 reads SGHAT; CDR2 reads FQNNGV. Trimming removed 5 bases at V and 0 bases at J, with 17 bases between. This CDR3 is CASSPLLRGSSYNEQFF. The CDR3 nucleotides read TGTGCCAGCAGCCCGTTGCTTAGGGGAAGCTCCTACAATGAGCAGTTCTTC.

The chain is built from TRBV6-5 and TRBJ2-3; 9 nucleotides line up with TRBD2. CDR1 and CDR2 from the germline V gene are MNHEY and SVGAGI. The CDR3 loop spans 16 amino acids. With V trimmed by 6 bases and J by 1 base, 8 bases remained unmatched. CDR3 loop: CASSGRAGGGTDTQYF. CDR3 sequence (DNA): TGTGCCAGCAGCGGCCGAGCGGGGGGTGGCACAGATACGCAGTATTTT.